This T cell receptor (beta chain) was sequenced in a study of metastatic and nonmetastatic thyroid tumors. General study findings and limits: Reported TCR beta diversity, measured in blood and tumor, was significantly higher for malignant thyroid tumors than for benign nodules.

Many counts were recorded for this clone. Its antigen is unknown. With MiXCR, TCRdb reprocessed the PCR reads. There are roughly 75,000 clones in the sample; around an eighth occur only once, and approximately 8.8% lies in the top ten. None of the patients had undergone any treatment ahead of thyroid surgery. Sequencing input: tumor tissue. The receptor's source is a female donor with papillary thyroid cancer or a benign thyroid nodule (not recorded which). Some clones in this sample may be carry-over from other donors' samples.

CDR3 loop: CASSFGGRTGELFF. In nucleotides, the CDR3 is TGCGCCAGCAGCTTTGGGGGGCGAACCGGGGAGCTGTTTTTT. The chain couples TRBV5-1 to TRBJ2-2; D assignment may be TRBD1 or TRBD2 (6 bases each). The CDR3 runs 14 residues. The germline V gene has CDR1 SGHRS and CDR2 YFSETQ. The V and J ends lost 2 bases and 5 bases respectively, with 10 bases between them.